Below, one T cell receptor (beta chain) is given with its context. The data were obtained in a study of blood T cell repertoires in COVID-19. Overall study: COVID-19 samples, acute and convalescent, were from the United States, Italy and Spain. T cells, B-cell-depleted T cells, or PBMCs supplied cDNA or gDNA.

Under the authors' procedure: Counts of nucleated cells, estimated from reference gene primer amplification, were obtained. TCRdb's copy holds only in-frame clones and misses some; the assay was immunoSEQ multiplex PCR. The V and J calls and clone size were taken over from that table, and D and trimming were inferred from the DNA. The top ten clones hold 0.9% to 1.5% of a sample with about 380,000 clones, around 89% of them seen once. Germline V gene lookup returns CDR1 SGHDT and CDR2 YYEEEE. J was trimmed by 2 bases and V by 2 bases; bases with no gene match: 7. The CDR3 covers 16 residues. Before being deemed recovered, Cohort 3 donors had two negative PCRs, clearance, or symptom resolution.

V usage is TRBV5-6 and J usage is TRBJ1-5, with 7 bases identical to TRBD1. Sequencing was performed on PBMCs or T cells enriched from blood (not recorded which). The TCR originated in a woman aged 18-30 years who had recovered from COVID-19. CDR3 sequence: CASSLSGTVGNQPQHF. The CDR3, as DNA: TGTGCCAGCAGCTTATCAGGGACAGTTGGCAATCAGCCCCAGCATTTT.